A selection of T cell receptor beta chains follows, all from one sample in a study of read filtering for tumor transcriptome and immune sequencing. Each CDR3 protein gets one entry after TCRdb re-called the reads with MiXCR. The table shows more than 45,000 distinct CDR3 sequences, with roughly 19% occurring only once. The sequenced material came from a population of CD138-negative cells sorted from bone marrow. All receptors come from a donor aged 40 or older with multiple myeloma. The CDR3 runs from the conserved cysteine through the conserved F or W. Each record gives: J gene, V gene, D gene, clone size, CDR3 DNA, CDR3 protein. A D gene is named only where the DNA matches it firmly. Expanded clones are given a class, and other clones once, few, many or no size at all.

>TRBJ2-3|TRBV9|TRBD2|many
TGTGCCAGCAGAGGGACTAGATCCACAGATACGCAGTATTTT
CASRGTRSTDTQYF
>TRBJ1-1|TRBV5-1|TRBD1|many
TGCGCCAGCAGCTTTTCGACAGGGCAAACTGAAGCTTTCTTT
CASSFSTGQTEAFF
>TRBJ1-1|TRBV6-2/TRBV6-3|NA|many
TGTGCCAGTGGGTGGCACCTCACTGAAGCTTTCTTT
CASGWHLTEAFF
>TRBJ2-1|TRBV12-3/TRBV12-4|NA|medium-sized
TGTGCCAGCAGTTTAGGGGGGGCCAGGCATGAGCAGTTCTTC
CASSLGGARHEQFF
>TRBJ2-2|TRBV9|TRBD2|NA
TGTGCCAGCAAAAGGCGGGAGATGGGCGAGGAGCTGTTTTTC
CASKRREMGEELFF
>TRBJ2-5|TRBV2|NA|many
TGTGCCAGCTTAAAATCTATGCCCCAAGAGACCCAGTACTTC
CASLKSMPQETQYF
>TRBJ2-3|TRBV10-1|NA|many
TGCGCCAGCAGTGAGCGCACCACACGCACAGATACGCAGTATTTT
CASSERTTRTDTQYF
>TRBJ2-7|TRBV5-1|NA|NA
TGCGCCAGCAGCTGGGACGTAGGACAGTCCTACGAGCAGTACTTC
CASSWDVGQSYEQYF
>TRBJ2-1|TRBV27|TRBD2|many
TGTGCCAGCACCACACTAGCGGGATACAATGAGCAGTTCTTC
CASTTLAGYNEQFF
>TRBJ2-2|TRBV29-1|NA|many
TGCAGCGGACGCCGGGACCTAGGAACCGGGGAGCTGTTTTTT
CSGRRDLGTGELFF
>TRBJ2-2|TRBV6-1|NA|many
TGTGCCAGCAGTGAGAGGAGCGGGTACACCGGGGAGCTGTTTTTT
CASSERSGYTGELFF
>TRBJ1-5|TRBV6-6|NA|few
TGTGCCAGCAGTTACTCGATCGGGGTGGAGCCCCAGCATTTT
CASSYSIGVEPQHF
>TRBJ2-1|TRBV29-1|TRBD1|many
TGCAGCGTTGAAGATCTTAGGACAGGGAGTACCGAGCAGTTCTTC
CSVEDLRTGSTEQFF
>TRBJ1-5|TRBV19|NA|NA
TGTGCCAGTTCGGCAGCGACCCATACTCAGCCCCAGCATTTT
CASSAATHTQPQHF
>TRBJ1-1|TRBV5-1|TRBD1|many
TGCGCCAGCAGCAGTAGAGAGGGGGCGCCCACTGAAGCTTTCTTT
CASSSREGAPTEAFF
>TRBJ2-1|TRBV12-3/TRBV12-4|TRBD2|many
TGTGCCAGCAGCACACTAGCGGGGCGTGAAAATGAGCAGTTCTTC
CASSTLAGRENEQFF
>TRBJ1-5|TRBV7-6|NA|NA
TGTGCCAGCAGCTTAGGAGCAGGGATGAACAATCAGCCCCAGCATTTT
CASSLGAGMNNQPQHF
>TRBJ1-5|TRBV21-1|NA|many
TGTGCCATCCCAAGTCGGGGTACAAGCAATCAGCCCCAGCATTTT
CAIPSRGTSNQPQHF
>TRBJ2-5|TRBV18|NA|few
TGTGCCAGCTCACCACCAGTCAGGGGCCGCGTAGAGACCCAGTACTTC
CASSPPVRGRVETQYF
>TRBJ2-7|TRBV29-1|NA|many
TGCAGCGTTGAAGATCGTGGAGGGACGACCTACGAGCAGTACTTC
CSVEDRGGTTYEQYF